A single sample is the source of the 7 T cell receptor beta chains below, sequenced in a study of naive and memory T cell subsets. Points from the study as a whole: Possibly reflecting memory cells re-expressing CD45RA, a few larger clonotypes occurred in naive repertoires, especially CD8.

An equimolar mix of two oligonucleotides served as the beta constant-region primer for TRBC1 and TRBC2. Four rounds of PCR amplified the ligated cDNA using nested alpha and beta constant-region primers plus SP2. In TCRdb, the UMI-ligation and nested PCR reads were re-called with MiXCR into one record per CDR3 protein. The top ten clones hold roughly 3.1% of a sample with 85,000 to 130,000 distinct CDR3 sequences, about 14% of them seen once. Their antigens remain unidentified. Material for sequencing was naive CD8+ T cells from blood. Receptor source: a human donor in good health.

In its sample, this clonotype was seen a few times. The chain joins TRBV13 to TRBJ1-1, with unresolved D. This CDR3 comprises 13 residues. Germline values: CDR1 PRHDT, CDR2 FYEKMQ (reference sequence). Trimming pared 2 bases from V and 6 bases from J, leaving 10 bases between. The CDR3, as DNA: TGTGCCAGCAGCTTATCGAAGGAGTCTGAAGCTTTCTTT. It translates to CASSLSKESEAFF.

This clonotype was observed at least ten times. V usage is TRBV27 and J usage is TRBJ2-6; TRBD1 matches 9 bases. Germline CDR1 reads MNHEY; CDR2 reads SMNVEV (reference sequence). With 8 bases clipped from V and 0 bases from J, the junction kept 8 bases outside the gene matches. The CDR3 sequence is 17 residues long. CDR3 residues: CASATGTGPSGANVLTF. In DNA form, the CDR3 reads TGTGCCAGCGCAACCGGGACAGGGCCCTCTGGGGCCAACGTCCTGACTTTC. The variable domain in full, with the rest retrieved from reference TRBV27 and TRBJ2-6, is EAQVTQNPRYLITVTGKKLTVTCSQNMNHEYMSWYRQDPGLGLRQIYYSMNVEVTDKGDVPEGYKVSRKEKRNFPLILESPSPNQTSLYFCASATGTGPSGANVLTFGAGSRLTVL.

In its sample, this clonotype was seen many times. The CDR3 region has the DNA TGTGCCAGCAGTCAGACAGGGTACACTGAAGCTTTCTTT. Its protein product is CASSQTGYTEAFF. The chain uses TRBV6-6 and TRBJ1-1; 7 nucleotides align to TRBD1. This CDR3 comprises 13 residues. Germline V gene data show CDR1 as MNHNY and CDR2 as SVGAGI (reference sequence). Trimming at V came to 5 bases and at J to 3 bases, leaving 3 bases not matched to a gene.

V gene TRBV4-2 combines with J gene TRBJ1-1; weak D call: TRBD1 (6 bases). Trimming cost V 2 bases and J 0 bases, with 10 bases left between them. The length of the CDR3 is 15 residues. In germline, CDR1 is LGHNA, CDR2 YNFKEQ. The CDR3 protein is CASSQRRGVNTEAFF. In nucleotides, the CDR3 is TGTGCCAGCAGCCAACGGAGGGGGGTGAACACTGAAGCTTTCTTT.

This sequence joins TRBV12-3 or TRBV12-4 and TRBJ2-1; D might be TRBD1 (6 bases). CDR3 length equals 16 residues. The V end was cut by 7 bases, the J end by 0 bases, with 16 bases between. The CDR3 nucleotides read TGTGCCAGCACCGCCTGGACAGAGAGCTCCTACAATGAGCAGTTCTTC. The encoded protein is CASTAWTESSYNEQFF.

This clonotype has a count of ten or more. The J gene is TRBJ2-4, the V gene TRBV29-1; 10 nucleotides align to TRBD1. The germline V gene has CDR1 SQVTM and CDR2 ANQGSEA. The CDR3 covers 13 residues. V lost 5 bases, J lost 8 bases, and 6 bases stayed unmatched. The chain's CDR3 is CSVRTGTGDIQYF. Written as DNA, the CDR3 is TGCAGCGTTCGAACCGGGACAGGGGACATTCAGTACTTC.

The chain combines TRBV4-3 with TRBJ1-1, with D unresolved. There are 13 residues in the CDR3. V dropped 0 bases and J dropped 3 bases, with 5 bases sitting between them. Looked up from germline, CDR1 is LGHNA and CDR2 is YSLEER. The CDR3 region is CASSQELYTEAFF. The CDR3 DNA follows: TGCGCCAGCAGCCAAGAGCTTTACACTGAAGCTTTCTTT.